This entry is about one T cell receptor beta chain. Its antigen is undetermined. These data originate in a study of cytomegalovirus exposure and HLA in healthy donors. Study at large: Genotyping showed less than 85% of a few hundred donors falling in the Caucasian-associated ancestry cluster. Study conclusions and caveats: Presence/absence comparisons presumed near-even sequencing depth among donors. When analyzed later, the rates of TCR association showed variation by HLA locus, with DRB1 the most and HLA-C the fewest. In a later analysis, most CMV-associated TCR beta chains appeared HLA-restricted.

Germline CDR1 MDHEN, CDR2 SYDVKM. V was pared by 2 bases and J by 7 bases, with 6 bases between. The length of the CDR3 is 12 residues. With 60 Vbeta and 13 Jbeta primers, the PCR was carried out. TCRdb's copy holds only in-frame clones and misses some; the assay was immunoSEQ multiplex PCR. Found here are 200,000 or so clones, about 77% of them singletons; the top ten hold 5% to 6%. The specimen sequenced was PBMCs. V and J are TRBV28 and TRBJ2-1; D is unresolved. The TCR was taken from a woman aged 25 to 39 in good health and CMV-seropositive. CDR3 sequence: CASSLGQNEQFF. CDR3 bases: TGTGCCAGCAGTTTAGGTCAGAATGAGCAGTTCTTC.